This TCR beta chain came from a study of blood T cell repertoires in COVID-19. In the authors' methods: Amplification with reference gene primers provided the estimates of nucleated cell counts. Only in-frame clones appear in the TCRdb table, and some are missing; sequencing was by immunoSEQ multiplex PCR. V, J and clone size derive from that table, while D and trimming were established from the DNA sequence. The sample lists 95,000 to 150,000 clones, roughly 89% occurring once. CDR1 is SGDLS and CDR2 is YYNGEE in the germline V gene. This CDR3 is 15 amino acids long. V lost 0 bases and J lost 6, with 13 bases in between.

The sequenced sample consisted of peripheral blood. This receptor was taken from a man aged 35-49 years with acute or convalescent COVID-19. The chain is built from TRBV9 and TRBJ1-5; D unclear. The CDR3 sequence is CASSVDFRGSQPQHF. CDR3 nucleotides: TGTGCCAGCAGCGTAGATTTTCGGGGAAGTCAGCCCCAGCATTTT.